This TCR beta chain was recovered during a study of T cell responses to AZD1222 COVID-19 vaccine. CDR1 is SEHNR and CDR2 is FQNEAQ in the germline V gene (reference sequence). V gave up 5 bases and J gave up 1 base; unmatched junction bases: 16. The length of the CDR3 is 21 residues. The assay was immunoSEQ multiplex PCR, and TCRdb's table has in-frame clones only and misses some. Of roughly 120,000 clones in the sample, 80% to 85% were seen once. The receptor comes from an adult in good health. The chain is built from TRBV7-9 and TRBJ2-1, with 14 positions matching TRBD2. The sample here was peripheral blood, taken on day 0 of AZD1222 vaccination. This chain's CDR3 is CASSTGTGGTSGSRSYNEQFF. CDR3 DNA sequence: TGTGCCAGCAGCACCGGGACAGGGGGGACTAGCGGGAGTCGGTCCTACAATGAGCAGTTCTTC.